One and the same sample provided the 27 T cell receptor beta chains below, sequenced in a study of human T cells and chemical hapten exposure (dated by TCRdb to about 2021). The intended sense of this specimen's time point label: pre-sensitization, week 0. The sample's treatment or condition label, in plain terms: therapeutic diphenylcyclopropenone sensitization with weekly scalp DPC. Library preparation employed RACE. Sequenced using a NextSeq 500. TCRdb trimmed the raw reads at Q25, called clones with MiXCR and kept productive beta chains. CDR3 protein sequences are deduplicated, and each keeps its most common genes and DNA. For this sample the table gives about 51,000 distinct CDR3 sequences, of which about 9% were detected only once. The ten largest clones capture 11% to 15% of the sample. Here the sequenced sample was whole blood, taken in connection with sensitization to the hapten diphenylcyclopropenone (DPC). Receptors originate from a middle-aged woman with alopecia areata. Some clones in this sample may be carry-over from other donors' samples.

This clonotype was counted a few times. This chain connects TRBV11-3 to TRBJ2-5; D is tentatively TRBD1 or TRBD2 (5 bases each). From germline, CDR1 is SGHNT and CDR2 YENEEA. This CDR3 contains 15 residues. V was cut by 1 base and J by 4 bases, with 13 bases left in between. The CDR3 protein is CASSLGGVIGETQYF. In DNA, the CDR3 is TGTGCCAGCAGCTTAGGAGGGGTGATAGGAGAGACCCAGTACTTC.

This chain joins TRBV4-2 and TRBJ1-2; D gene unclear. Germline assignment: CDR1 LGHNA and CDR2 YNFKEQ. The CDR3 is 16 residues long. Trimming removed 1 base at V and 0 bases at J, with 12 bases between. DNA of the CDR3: TGTGCCAGCAGCCAAGCTGTTGGGAGCTCTAACTATGGCTACACCTTC. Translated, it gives CASSQAVGSSNYGYTF.

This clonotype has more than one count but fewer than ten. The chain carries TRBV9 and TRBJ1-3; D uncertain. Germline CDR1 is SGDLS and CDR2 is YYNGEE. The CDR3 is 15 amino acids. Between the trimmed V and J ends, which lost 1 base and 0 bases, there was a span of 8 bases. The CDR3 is CASSVTASSGNTIYF. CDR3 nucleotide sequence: TGTGCCAGCAGCGTAACGGCCAGCTCTGGAAACACCATATATTTT.

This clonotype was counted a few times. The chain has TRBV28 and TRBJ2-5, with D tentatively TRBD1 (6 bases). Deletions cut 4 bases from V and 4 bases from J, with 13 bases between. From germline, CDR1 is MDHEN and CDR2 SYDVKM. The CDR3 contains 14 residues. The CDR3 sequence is CASSSPGQRETQYF. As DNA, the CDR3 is TGTGCCAGCAGTTCACCGGGACAAAGAGAGACCCAGTACTTC.

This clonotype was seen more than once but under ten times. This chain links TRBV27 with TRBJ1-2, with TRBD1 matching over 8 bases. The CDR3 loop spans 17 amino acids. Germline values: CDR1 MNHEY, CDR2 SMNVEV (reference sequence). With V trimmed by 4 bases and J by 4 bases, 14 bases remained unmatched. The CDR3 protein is CASSSYISRGRLYGYTF. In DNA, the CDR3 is TGTGCCAGCAGTTCCTATATATCCAGGGGGCGCCTCTATGGCTACACCTTC.

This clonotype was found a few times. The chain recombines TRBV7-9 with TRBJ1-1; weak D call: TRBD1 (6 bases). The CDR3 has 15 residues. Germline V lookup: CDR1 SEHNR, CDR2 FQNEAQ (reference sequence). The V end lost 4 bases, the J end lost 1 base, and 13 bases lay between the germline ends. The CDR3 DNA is TGTGCCAGCAGCTCCCAAGACAGGCGGAACACTGAAGCTTTCTTT. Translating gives CASSSQDRRNTEAFF.

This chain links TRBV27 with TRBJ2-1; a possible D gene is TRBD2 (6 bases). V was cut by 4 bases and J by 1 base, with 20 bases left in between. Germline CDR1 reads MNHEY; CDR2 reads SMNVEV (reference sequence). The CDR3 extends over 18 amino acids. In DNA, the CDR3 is TGTGCCAGCAGTTCCCCCGGGGTGGCGGGGAAATCCTACAATGAGCAGTTCTTC. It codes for CASSSPGVAGKSYNEQFF.

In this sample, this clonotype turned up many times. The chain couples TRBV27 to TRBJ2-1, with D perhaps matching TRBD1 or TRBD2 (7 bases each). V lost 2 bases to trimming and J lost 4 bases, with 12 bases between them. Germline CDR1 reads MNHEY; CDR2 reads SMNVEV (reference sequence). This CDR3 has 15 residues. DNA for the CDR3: TGTGCCAGCAGTTTACAGGGGGGGGATTACAATGAGCAGTTCTTC. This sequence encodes CASSLQGGDYNEQFF.

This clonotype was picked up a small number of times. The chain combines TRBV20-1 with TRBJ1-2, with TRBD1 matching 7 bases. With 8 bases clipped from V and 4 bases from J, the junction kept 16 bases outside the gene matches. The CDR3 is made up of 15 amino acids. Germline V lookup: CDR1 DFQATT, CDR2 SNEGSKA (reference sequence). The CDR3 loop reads CSTDEGQRDTYGYTF. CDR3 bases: TGCAGTACAGACGAGGGACAGCGGGATACCTATGGCTACACCTTC.

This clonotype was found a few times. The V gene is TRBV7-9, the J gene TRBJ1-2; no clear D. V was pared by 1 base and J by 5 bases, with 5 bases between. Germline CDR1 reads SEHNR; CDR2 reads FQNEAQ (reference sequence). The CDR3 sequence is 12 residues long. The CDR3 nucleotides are TGTGCCAGCAGCTTAGATAGTTATGGCTACACCTTC. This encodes CASSLDSYGYTF.

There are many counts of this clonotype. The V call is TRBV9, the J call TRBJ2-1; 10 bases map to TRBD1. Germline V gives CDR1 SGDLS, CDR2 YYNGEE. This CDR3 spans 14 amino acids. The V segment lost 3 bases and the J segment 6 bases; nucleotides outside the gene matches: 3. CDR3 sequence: CASSARTGGNEQFF. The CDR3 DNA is TGTGCCAGCAGCGCGCGGACAGGGGGCAATGAGCAGTTCTTC.

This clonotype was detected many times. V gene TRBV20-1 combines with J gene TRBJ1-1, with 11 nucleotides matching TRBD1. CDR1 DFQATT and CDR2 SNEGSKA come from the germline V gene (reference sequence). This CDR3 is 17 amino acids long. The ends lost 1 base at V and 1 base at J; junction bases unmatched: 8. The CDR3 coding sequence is TGCAGTGCTAGAGCTTTGGTCGGGACAGGGGGGAACACTGAAGCTTTCTTT. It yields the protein CSARALVGTGGNTEAFF.

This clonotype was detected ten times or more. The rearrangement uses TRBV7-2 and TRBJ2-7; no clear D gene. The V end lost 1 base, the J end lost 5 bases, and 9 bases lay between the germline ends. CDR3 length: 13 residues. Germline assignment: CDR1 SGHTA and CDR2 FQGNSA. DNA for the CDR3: TGTGCCAGCAGCTTAGGCGTAATAAACGAGCAGTACTTC. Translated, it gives CASSLGVINEQYF. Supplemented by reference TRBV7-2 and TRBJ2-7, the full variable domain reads GAGVSQSPSNKVTEKGKDVELRCDPISGHTALYWYRQSLGQGLEFLIYFQGNSAPDKSGLPSDRFSAERTGGSVSTLTIQRTQQEDSAVYLCASSLGVINEQYFGPGTRLTVT.

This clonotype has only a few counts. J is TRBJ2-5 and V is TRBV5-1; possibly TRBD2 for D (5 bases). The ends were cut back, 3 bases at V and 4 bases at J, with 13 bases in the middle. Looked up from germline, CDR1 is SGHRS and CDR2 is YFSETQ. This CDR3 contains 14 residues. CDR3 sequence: CASSYGVVPETQYF. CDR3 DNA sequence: TGCGCCAGCAGCTACGGGGTCGTCCCAGAGACCCAGTACTTC.

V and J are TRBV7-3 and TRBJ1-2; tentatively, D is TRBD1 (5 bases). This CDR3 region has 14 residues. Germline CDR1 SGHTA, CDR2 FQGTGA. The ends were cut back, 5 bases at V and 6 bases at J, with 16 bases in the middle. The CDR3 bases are TGTGCCAGCAGCCCCGATGGGGGGAGGGATGGCTACACCTTC. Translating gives CASSPDGGRDGYTF. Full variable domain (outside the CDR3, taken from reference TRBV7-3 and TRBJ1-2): GAGVSQTPSNKVTEKGKYVELRCDPISGHTALYWYRQSLGQGPEFLIYFQGTGAADDSGLPNDRFFAVRPEGSVSTLKIQRTERGDSAVYLCASSPDGGRDGYTFGSGTRLTVV.

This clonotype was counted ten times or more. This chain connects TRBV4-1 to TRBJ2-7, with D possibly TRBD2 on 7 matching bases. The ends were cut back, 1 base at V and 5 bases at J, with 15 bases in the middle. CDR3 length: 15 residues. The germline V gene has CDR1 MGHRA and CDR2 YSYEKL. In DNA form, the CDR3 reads TGCGCCAGCAGCCAAGGGTGGGGGGGCCTAAACGAGCAGTACTTC. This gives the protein CASSQGWGGLNEQYF.

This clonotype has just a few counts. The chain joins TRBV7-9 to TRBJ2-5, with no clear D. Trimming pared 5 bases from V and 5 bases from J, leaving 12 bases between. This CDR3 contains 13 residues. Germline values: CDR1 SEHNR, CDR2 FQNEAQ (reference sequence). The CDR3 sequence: CASSLRLPETQYF. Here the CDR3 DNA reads TGTGCCAGCAGCCTAAGACTTCCGGAGACCCAGTACTTC.

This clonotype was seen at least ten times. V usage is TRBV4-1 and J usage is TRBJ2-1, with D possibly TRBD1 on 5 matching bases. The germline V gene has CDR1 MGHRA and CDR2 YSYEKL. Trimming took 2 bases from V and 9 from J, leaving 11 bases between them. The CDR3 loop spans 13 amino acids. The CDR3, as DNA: TGCGCCAGCAGCCAATCTGGGGCCATTGAGCAGTTCTTC. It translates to CASSQSGAIEQFF.

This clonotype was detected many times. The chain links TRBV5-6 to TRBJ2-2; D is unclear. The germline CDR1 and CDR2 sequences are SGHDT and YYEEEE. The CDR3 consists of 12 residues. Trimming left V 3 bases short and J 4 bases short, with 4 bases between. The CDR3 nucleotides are TGTGCCAGCAGCTCCAGCACCGGGGAGCTGTTTTTT. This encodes CASSSSTGELFF.

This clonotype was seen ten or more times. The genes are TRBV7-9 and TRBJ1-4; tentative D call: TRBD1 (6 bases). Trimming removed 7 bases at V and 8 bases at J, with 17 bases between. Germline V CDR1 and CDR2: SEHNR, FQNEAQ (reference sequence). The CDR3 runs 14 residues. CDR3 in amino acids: CASNSREQGEKLFF. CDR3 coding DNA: TGTGCCAGCAACTCAAGGGAACAGGGCGAAAAACTGTTTTTT. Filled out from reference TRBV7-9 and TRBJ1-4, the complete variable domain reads DTGVSQNPRHKITKRGQNVTFRCDPISEHNRLYWYRQTLGQGPEFLTYFQNEAQLEKSRLLSDRFSAERPKGSFSTLEIQRTEQGDSAMYLCASNSREQGEKLFFGSGTQLSVL.

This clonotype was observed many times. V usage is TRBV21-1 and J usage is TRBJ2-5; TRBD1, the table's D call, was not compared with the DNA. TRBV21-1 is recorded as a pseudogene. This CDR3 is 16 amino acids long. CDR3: CASSKAGRDSQETQYF. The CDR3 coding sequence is TGTGCCAGCAGCAAAGCTGGGCGGGACAGCCAAGAGACCCAGTACTTC.

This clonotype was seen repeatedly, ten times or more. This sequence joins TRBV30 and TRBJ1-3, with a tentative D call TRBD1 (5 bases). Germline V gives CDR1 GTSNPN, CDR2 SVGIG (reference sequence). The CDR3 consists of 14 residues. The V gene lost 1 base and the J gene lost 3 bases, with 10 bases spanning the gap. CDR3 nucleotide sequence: TGTGCCTGGAGTGGATTGGGGCATGGAAACACCATATATTTT. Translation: CAWSGLGHGNTIYF.

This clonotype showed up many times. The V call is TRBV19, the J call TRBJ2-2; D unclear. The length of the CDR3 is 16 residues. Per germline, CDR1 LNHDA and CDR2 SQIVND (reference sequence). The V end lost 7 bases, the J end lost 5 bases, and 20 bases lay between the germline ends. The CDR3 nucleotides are TGTGCCAGTACCGACGGCTTCCGTAGGGTTACCGGGGAGCTGTTTTTT. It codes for CASTDGFRRVTGELFF.

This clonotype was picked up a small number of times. The CDR3 sequence is CASSLPSGEQFF. The CDR3, as DNA: TGCGCCAGCAGCTTACCTAGTGGGGAGCAGTTCTTC. The chain employs TRBV5-1 and TRBJ2-1; the D is unclear. The V gene's germline CDR1 is SGHRS and CDR2 YFSETQ. CDR3 length: 12 amino acids. V shed 2 bases and J shed 10 bases, with 10 bases lying between them.

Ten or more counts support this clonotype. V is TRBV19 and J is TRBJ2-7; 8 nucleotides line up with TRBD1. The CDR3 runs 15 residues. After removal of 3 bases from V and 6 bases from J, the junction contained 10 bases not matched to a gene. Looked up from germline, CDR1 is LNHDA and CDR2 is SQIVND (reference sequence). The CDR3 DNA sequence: TGTGCCAGTAGTATTTTCACAGGGGGACTCCTCGAGCAGTACTTC. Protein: CASSIFTGGLLEQYF.

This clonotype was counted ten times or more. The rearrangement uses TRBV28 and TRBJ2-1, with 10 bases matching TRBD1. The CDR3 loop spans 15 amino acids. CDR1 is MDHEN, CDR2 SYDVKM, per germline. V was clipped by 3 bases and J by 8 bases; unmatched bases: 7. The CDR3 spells CASSFAGQGWDEQFF. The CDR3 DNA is TGTGCCAGCAGTTTCGCGGGACAGGGGTGGGATGAGCAGTTCTTC.

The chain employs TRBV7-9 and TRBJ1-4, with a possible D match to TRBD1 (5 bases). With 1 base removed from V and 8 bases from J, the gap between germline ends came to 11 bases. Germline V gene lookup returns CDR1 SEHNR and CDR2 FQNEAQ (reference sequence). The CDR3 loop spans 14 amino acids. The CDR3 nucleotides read TGTGCCAGCAGCTTAGTGCAAAGGGGCGAAAAACTGTTTTTT. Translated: CASSLVQRGEKLFF.